This T cell receptor beta chain was captured in a study of shared clonotypes between healthy human individuals (dated by TCRdb to 2020 to 2021). With respect to the entire study: Two women and a few men aged 18 to 49 years were included in the cohort. To increase sequencing depth and limit assay-specific biases, TCR repertoire library preparation and sequencing were carried out by different laboratories using diverse techniques. For each donor, three plates each were used for CD4 naive and CD4 memory, two plates were used for CD8 naive, and one plate was used for CD8 memory. Between about 0.94 and 8.9 billion PBMCs per donor were obtained by leukapheresis. The study deeply sequenced blood TCR repertoires of about 5 healthy adults to estimate repertoire size and the extent of clonotype sharing between individuals. Overall results and qualifications from the work: Only blood was sampled, and tissue TCR repertoires likely differ from those in blood. Incomplete sequencing was indicated by rarefaction of sorted-subset datasets, despite the large sequencing depth. Based on pairwise subsampling, the degree of clonotype sharing among donors was expected to be affected by sequencing depth. Naive subsets generally had larger estimated clonotype richness than memory subsets did. Because the study included only a small number of donors, the genetic and exposure-history diversity represented was limited. Compared with non-shared clonotypes, the clonotypes found in all four sorted-subset donors had higher generation probabilities. Roughly 5% of naive CD4, 3.5% of naive CD8, 2.3% of memory CD4, and approximately 0.4% of memory CD8 clonotypes were shared across a few donors.

Points on this clone: Its cognate antigen has yet to be identified. The sample holds no much larger clone one base away, and base qualities are not on file.

Using the deep immunoSEQ assay, TCR CDR3 regions were amplified from genomic DNA by multiplex PCR. For each cell subset, the extracted genomic DNA was distributed evenly across all wells of several immunoSEQ 96-well plates, and each plate served as one replicate. For sorted subsets, approximately 200 ng of genomic DNA, equivalent to about 30,000 T cell genomes, went into each replicate PCR. The purified libraries were quantified using a Qubit 3.0 fluorometer, sized with a Bioanalyzer 2100, and then quantified again using the KAPA Library Quantification kit. Every immunoSEQ 96-well plate was sequenced on a separate single-read 150-cycle Illumina NextSeq 550 flow cell. As for the original processing: The immunoSEQ output contained only junctional sequences without quality scores, so filtering could not match that applied to full-length reads. Sequences were annotated with PyIR, a Python wrapper for IgBLAST v1.9, and V/J genes and CDR3 were assigned using IMGT germline references. Any read was removed if the V/J assignment was weak (E-value above 1e-6), the CDR3 was missing, or the read contained stop codons, out-of-frame junctions, or ambiguous translated residues. V3J clonotypes were defined as sequences sharing the same inferred V gene, J gene, and CDR3 amino acid sequence. To compute the percentage overlap between repertoires, the number of shared unique clonotypes was divided by the size of the smaller repertoire. Three approaches were used to assess repertoire richness: RTK rarefaction, the Chao1 estimator, and Recon v2.1 estimates of unobserved clonotypes. Generation probabilities were computed with OLGA for all TCRbeta clonotypes obtained by the gDNA method from several donors. The immuneACCESS repertoire file appears here via TCRdb, limited to in-frame rearrangements. These files lack a portion of the clones; in checked studies, under half of the deficit traces to unresolved V genes, and the cause of the others is not known. Clone size and V and J calls were adopted from that table, with D and trimming inferred from the DNA. For this sample there are over a million clones; around 95% appear just once. Together, the top ten hold roughly 1.2% of the sample.

The donors were healthy, HIV-negative adults with no recently reported acute infections or vaccinations. Every donor was a Caucasian adult residing in Nashville, Tennessee, USA. CD4+ T cells were enriched by magnetic negative selection, after which naive cells were positively selected on CD45RA and the negative fraction was taken as the memory subset. Blood was obtained by leukapheresis, after which PBMCs were separated by Ficoll-Histopaque density gradient centrifugation and cryopreserved in liquid nitrogen vapor phase. Analytical flow cytometry was used to check the purity and quantity of each magnetically sorted T cell population. From each sorted fraction, genomic DNA was isolated and quantified by UV absorbance on a Nanodrop 2000c. At the junction V is shortened by 6 bases and J by 0 bases; bases outside the gene matches: 7. The CDR1 and CDR2 encoded by the germline V gene are SGHTA and FQGNSA. From the cysteine through the phenylalanine, the CDR3 covers 16 amino acids. The DNA shown is the 48-base CDR3, in frame from base 1.

The clonotype comes from a man aged 25-40 years in good health. What was sequenced was naive CD4+ T cells sorted from blood. The intended sense of this specimen's cell subset or site label: CD45RA+ positively selected. The rearranged segments are TRBV7-2 and TRBJ2-4, with 8 bases aligning to TRBD2. Here the CDR3 is given as CASSAGRAIAKNIQYF. In nucleotides, the sequence is TGTGCCAGCAGTGCCGGGAGGGCCATAGCCAAAAACATTCAGTACTTC.